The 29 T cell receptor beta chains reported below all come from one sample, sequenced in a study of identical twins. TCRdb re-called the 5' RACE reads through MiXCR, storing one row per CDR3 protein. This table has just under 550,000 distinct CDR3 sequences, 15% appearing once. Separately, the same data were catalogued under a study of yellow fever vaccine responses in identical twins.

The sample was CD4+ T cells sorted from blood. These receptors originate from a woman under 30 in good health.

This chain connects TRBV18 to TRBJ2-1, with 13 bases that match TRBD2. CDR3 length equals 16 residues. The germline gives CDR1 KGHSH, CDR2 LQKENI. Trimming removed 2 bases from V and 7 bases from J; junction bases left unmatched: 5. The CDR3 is CASSPGLAGVRNEQFF. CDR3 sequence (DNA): TGTGCCAGCTCACCAGGACTAGCGGGAGTTCGGAATGAGCAGTTCTTC.

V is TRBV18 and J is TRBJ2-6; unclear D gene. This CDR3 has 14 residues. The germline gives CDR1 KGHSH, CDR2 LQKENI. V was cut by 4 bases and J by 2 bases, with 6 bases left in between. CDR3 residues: CASSRSTGANVLTF. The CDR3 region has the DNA TGTGCCAGCTCACGGTCTACTGGGGCCAACGTCCTGACTTTC.

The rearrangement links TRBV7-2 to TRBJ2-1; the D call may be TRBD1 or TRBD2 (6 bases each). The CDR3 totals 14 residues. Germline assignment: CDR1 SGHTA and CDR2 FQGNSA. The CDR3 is CPISARGLNNEQFF. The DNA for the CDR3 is TGTCCCATCTCGGCCAGGGGACTCAACAATGAGCAGTTCTTC.

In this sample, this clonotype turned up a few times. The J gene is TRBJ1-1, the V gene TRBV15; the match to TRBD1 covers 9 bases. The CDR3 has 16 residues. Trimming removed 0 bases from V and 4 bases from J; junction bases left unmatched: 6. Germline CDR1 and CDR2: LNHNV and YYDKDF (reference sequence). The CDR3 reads CATSREQGARGTEAFF. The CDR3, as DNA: TGTGCCACCAGCAGAGAACAGGGGGCTCGGGGCACTGAAGCTTTCTTT.

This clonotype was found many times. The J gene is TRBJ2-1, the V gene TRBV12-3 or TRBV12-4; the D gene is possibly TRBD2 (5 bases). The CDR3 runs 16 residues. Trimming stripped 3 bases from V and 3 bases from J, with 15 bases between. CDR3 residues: CASSLMGSAVYNEQFF. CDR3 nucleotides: TGTGCCAGCAGTTTGATGGGGAGTGCGGTCTACAATGAGCAGTTCTTC.

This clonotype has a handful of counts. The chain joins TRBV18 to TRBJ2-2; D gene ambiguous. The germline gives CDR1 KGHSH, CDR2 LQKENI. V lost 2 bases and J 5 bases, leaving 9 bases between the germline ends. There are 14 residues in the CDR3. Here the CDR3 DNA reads TGTGCCAGCTCACCATACCCCTCTACCGGGGAGCTGTTTTTT. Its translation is CASSPYPSTGELFF. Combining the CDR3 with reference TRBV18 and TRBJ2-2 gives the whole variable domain NAGVMQNPRHLVRRRGQEARLRCSPMKGHSHVYWYRQLPEEGLKFMVYLQKENIIDESGMPKERFSAEFPKEGPSILRIQQVVRGDSAAYFCASSPYPSTGELFFGEGSRLTVL.

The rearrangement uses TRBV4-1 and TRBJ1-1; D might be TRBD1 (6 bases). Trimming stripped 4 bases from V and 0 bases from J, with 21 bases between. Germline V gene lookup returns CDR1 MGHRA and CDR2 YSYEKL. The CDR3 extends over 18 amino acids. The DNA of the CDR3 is TGCGCCAGCAGCCGACAGGCCACGACAGAAATAATGAACACTGAAGCTTTCTTT. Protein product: CASSRQATTEIMNTEAFF.

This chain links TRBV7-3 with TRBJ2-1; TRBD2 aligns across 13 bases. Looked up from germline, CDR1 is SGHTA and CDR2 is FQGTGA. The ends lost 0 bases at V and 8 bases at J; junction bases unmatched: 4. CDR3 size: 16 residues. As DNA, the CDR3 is TGTGCCAGCAGCTTAACGACTAGCGGGAGGATGGATGAGCAGTTCTTC. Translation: CASSLTTSGRMDEQFF.

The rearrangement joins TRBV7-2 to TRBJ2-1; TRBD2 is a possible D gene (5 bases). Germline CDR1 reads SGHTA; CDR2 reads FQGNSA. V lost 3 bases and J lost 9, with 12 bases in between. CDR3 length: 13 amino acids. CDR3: CASSFLFGIEQFF. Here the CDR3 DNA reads TGTGCCAGCAGCTTTCTTTTCGGGATTGAGCAGTTCTTC.

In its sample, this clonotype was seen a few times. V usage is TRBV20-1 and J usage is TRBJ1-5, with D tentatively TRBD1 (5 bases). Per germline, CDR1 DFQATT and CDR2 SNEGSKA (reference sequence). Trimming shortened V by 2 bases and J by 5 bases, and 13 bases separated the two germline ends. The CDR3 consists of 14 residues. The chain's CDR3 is CSARKGRGDQPQHF. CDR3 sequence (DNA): TGCAGTGCTAGAAAGGGGCGAGGTGATCAGCCCCAGCATTTT.

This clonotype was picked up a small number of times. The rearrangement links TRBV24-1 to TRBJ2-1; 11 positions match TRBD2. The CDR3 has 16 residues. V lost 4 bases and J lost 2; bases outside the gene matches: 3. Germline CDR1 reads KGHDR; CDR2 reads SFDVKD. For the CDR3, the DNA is TGTGCCACCAGTGACCGGACTAGCGGGCCCTACAATGAGCAGTTCTTC. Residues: CATSDRTSGPYNEQFF.

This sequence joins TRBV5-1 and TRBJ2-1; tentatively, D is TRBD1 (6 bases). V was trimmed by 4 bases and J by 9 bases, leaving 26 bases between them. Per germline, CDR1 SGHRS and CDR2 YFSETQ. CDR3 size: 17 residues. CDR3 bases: TGCGCCAGCAGCCGAGGGGGTTTGGATTCTTATTCTGGTGAGCAGTTCTTC. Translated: CASSRGGLDSYSGEQFF.

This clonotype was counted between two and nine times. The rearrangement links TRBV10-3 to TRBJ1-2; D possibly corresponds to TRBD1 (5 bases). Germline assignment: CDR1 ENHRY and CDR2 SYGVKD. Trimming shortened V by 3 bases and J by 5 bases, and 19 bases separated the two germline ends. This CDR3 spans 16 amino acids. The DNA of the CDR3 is TGTGCCATCAGTGATTTCCGGGGCCCACGCGGGTATGGCTACACCTTC. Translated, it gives CAISDFRGPRGYGYTF.

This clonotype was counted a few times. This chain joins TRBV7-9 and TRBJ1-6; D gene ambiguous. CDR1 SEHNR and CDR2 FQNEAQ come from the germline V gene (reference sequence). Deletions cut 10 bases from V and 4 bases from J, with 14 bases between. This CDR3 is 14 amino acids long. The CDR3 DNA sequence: TGTGCCACCTCGGATAGCATGTATAATTCACCCCTCCACTTT. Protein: CATSDSMYNSPLHF.

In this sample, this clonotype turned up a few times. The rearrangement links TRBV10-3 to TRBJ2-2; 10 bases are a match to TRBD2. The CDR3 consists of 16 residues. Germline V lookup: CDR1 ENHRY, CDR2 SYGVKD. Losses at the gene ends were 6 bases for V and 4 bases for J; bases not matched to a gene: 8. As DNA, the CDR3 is TGTGCCATCAGAGTAGGACTAGCGGAAAGCACCGGGGAGCTGTTTTTT. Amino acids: CAIRVGLAESTGELFF.

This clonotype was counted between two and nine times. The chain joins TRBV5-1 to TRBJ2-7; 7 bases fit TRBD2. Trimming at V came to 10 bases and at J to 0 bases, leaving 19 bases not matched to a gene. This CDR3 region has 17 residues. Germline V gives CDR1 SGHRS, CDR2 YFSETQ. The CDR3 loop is CAERRDSAGDLSYEQYF. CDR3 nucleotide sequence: TGCGCCGAGCGCAGGGATTCTGCGGGAGACCTCTCCTACGAGCAGTACTTC.

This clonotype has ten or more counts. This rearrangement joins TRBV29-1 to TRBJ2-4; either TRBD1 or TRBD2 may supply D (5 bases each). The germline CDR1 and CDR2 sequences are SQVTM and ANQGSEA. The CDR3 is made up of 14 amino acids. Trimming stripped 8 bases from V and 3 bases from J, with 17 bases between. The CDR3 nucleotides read TGCAGCACACGGGACCCTGTGGGCAAAAACATTCAGTACTTC. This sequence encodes CSTRDPVGKNIQYF.

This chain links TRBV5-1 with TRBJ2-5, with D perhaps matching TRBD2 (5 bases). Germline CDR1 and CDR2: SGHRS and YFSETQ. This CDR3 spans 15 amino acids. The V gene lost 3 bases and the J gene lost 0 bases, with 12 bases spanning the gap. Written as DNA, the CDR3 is TGCGCCAGCAGCTGGGTCCCGACTAACCAAGAGACCCAGTACTTC. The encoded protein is CASSWVPTNQETQYF.

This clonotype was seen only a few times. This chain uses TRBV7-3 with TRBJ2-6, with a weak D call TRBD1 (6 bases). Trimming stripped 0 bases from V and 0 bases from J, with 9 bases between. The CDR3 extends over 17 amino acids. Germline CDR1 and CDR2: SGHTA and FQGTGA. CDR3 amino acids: CASSLTGALSGANVLTF. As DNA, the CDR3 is TGTGCCAGCAGCTTAACGGGGGCCCTCTCTGGGGCCAACGTCCTGACTTTC.

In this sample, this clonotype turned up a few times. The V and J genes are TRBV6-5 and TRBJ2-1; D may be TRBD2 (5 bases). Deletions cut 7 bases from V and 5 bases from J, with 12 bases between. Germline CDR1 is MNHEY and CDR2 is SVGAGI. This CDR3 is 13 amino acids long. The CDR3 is CASNSGIHNEQFF. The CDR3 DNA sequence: TGTGCCAGCAATTCCGGGATCCACAATGAGCAGTTCTTC.

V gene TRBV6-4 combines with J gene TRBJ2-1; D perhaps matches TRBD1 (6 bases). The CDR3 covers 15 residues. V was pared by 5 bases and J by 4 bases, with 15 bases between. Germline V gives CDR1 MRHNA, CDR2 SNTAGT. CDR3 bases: TGTGCCAGCAGTTTGGCGACAGGAGCTTACAATGAGCAGTTCTTC. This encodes CASSLATGAYNEQFF.

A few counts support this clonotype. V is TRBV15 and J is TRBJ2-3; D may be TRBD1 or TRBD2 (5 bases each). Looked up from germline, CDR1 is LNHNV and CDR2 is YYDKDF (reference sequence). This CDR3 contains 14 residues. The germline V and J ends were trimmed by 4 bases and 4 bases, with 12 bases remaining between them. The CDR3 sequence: CATSNRDRPDTQYF. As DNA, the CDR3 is TGTGCCACCAGCAACCGGGACCGCCCAGATACGCAGTATTTT.

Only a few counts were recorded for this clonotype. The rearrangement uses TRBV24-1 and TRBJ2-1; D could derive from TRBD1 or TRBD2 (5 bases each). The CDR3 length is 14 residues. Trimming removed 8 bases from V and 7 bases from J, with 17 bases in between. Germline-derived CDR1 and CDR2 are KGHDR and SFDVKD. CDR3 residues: CATKGGGLRNEQFF. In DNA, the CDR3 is TGTGCCACCAAAGGTGGGGGTTTAAGGAATGAGCAGTTCTTC.

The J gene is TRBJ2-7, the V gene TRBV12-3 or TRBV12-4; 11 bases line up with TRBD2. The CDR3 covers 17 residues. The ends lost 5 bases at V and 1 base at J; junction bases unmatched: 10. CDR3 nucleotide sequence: TGTGCCAGCAGTCCCGGGAGCACTAGCGGGAGATCCTACGAGCAGTACTTC. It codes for CASSPGSTSGRSYEQYF.

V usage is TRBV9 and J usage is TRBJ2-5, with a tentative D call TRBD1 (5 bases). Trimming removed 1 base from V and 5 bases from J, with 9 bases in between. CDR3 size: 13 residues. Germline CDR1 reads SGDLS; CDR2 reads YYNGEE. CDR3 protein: CASSVNPGETQYF. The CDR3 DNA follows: TGTGCCAGCAGCGTAAACCCAGGGGAGACCCAGTACTTC.

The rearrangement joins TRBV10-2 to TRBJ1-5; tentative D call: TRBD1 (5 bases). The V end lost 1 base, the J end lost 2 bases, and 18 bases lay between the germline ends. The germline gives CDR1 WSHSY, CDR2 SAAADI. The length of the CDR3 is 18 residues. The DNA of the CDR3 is TGCGCCAGCAGTGAGTTCGAGGGGCCCGGGGGAGGCAATCAGCCCCAGCATTTT. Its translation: CASSEFEGPGGGNQPQHF.

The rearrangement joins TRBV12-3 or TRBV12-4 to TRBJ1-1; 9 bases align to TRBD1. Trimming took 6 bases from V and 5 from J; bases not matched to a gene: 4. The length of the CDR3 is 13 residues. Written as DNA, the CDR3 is TGTGCCAGCAGGGGGACAGGGTGGACTGAAGCTTTCTTT. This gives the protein CASRGTGWTEAFF.

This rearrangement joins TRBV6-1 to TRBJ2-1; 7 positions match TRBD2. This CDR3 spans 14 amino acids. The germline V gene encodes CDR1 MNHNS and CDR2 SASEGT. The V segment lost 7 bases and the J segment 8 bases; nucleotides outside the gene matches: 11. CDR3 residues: CASIQAGPRDEQFF. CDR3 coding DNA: TGTGCCAGCATCCAAGCGGGGCCACGGGATGAGCAGTTCTTC.

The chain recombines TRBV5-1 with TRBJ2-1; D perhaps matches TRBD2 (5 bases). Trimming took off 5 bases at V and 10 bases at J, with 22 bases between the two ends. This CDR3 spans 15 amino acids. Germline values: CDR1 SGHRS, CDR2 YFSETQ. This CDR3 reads CASRTSSVLHGEQFF. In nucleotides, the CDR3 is TGCGCCAGCAGAACGAGTAGCGTGCTACACGGGGAGCAGTTCTTC.